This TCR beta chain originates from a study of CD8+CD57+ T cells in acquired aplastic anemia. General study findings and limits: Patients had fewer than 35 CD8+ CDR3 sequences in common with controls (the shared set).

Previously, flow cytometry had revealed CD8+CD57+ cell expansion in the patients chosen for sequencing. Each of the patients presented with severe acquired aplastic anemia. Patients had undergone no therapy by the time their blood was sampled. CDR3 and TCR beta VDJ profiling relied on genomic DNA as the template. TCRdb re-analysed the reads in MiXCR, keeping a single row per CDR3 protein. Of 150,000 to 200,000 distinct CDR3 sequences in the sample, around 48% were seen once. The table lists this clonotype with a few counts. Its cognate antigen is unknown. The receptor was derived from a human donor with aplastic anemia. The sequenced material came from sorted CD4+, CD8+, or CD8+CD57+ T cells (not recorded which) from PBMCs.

In nucleotides, the CDR3 is TGTGCCAGTAGTGCAGTCGGGGCTCGTGACTACGAGCAGTACTTC. Its protein is CASSAVGARDYEQYF. The chain employs TRBV19 and TRBJ2-7, with D possibly being TRBD1 or TRBD2 (5 bases each). This CDR3 has 15 residues. Germline V gives CDR1 LNHDA, CDR2 SQIVND (reference sequence). The V end lost 5 bases, the J end lost 3 bases, and 17 bases lay between the germline ends. The variable domain in full, completed from reference TRBV19 and TRBJ2-7, reads DGGITQSPKYLFRKEGQNVTLSCEQNLNHDAMYWYRQDPGQGLRLIYYSQIVNDFQKGDIAEGYSVSREKKESFPLTVTSAQKNPTAFYLCASSAVGARDYEQYFGPGTRLTVT.